This paragraph covers one T cell receptor beta chain sequence. The sample originates from a study of blood T cell repertoires in COVID-19. Germline lookup yields CDR1 SGDLS and CDR2 YYNGEE. V was clipped by 0 bases and J by 0 bases; unmatched bases: 4. The CDR3 sequence is 16 residues long. The protocol was immunoSEQ multiplex PCR, while the TCRdb copy is restricted to in-frame clones and leaves out a portion. The sample lists about 190,000 clones, 88% occurring once. This sequence joins TRBV9 and TRBJ2-7, with 9 bases lining up with TRBD2. Material for sequencing was peripheral blood. The source is a human donor in a cohort sampled during active COVID-19. CDR3 nucleotide sequence: TGTGCCAGCAGCGTAGTGGTACTAGCGGGCTCCTACGAGCAGTACTTC. Amino acid sequence: CASSVVVLAGSYEQYF.